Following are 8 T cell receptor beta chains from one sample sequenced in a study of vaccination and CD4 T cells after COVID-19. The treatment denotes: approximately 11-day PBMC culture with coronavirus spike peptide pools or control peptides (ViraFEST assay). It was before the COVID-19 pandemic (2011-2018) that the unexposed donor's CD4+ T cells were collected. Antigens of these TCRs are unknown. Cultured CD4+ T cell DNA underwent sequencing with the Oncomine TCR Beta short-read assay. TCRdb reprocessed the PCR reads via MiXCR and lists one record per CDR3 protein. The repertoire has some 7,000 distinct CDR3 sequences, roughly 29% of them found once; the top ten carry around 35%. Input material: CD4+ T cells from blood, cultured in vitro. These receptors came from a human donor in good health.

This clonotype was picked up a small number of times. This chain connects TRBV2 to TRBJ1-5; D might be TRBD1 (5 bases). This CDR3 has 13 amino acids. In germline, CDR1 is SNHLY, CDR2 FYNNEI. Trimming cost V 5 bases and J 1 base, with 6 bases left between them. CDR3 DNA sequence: TGTGCCAGCAGTCGGGACAGCAATCAGCCCCAGCATTTT. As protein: CASSRDSNQPQHF.

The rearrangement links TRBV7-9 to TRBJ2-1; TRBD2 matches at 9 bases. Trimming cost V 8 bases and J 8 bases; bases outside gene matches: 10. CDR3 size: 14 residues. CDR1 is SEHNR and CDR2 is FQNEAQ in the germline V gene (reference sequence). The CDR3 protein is CASWSGGKIDEQFF. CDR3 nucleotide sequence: TGTGCCAGCTGGAGCGGGGGGAAGATCGATGAGCAGTTCTTC.

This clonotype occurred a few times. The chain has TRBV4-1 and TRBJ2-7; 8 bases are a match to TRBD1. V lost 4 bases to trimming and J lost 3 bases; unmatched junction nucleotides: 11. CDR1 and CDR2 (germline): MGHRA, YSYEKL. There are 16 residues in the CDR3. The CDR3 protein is CASSPLGTGDGYEQYF. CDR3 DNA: TGCGCCAGCAGCCCGCTAGGGACAGGTGATGGCTACGAGCAGTACTTC.

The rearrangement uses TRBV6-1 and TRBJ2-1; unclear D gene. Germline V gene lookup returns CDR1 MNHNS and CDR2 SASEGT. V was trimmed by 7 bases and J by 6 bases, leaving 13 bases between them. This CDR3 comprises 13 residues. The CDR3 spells CASTLGGFNEQFF. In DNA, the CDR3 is TGTGCCAGCACCCTAGGTGGCTTCAATGAGCAGTTCTTC.

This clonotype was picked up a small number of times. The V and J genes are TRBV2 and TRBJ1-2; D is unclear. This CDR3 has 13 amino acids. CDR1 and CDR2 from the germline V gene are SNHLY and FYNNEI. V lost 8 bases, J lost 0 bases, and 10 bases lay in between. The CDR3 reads CASGQLANYGYTF. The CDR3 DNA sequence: TGTGCCAGCGGCCAGTTAGCTAACTATGGCTACACCTTC.

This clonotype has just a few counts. CDR3 sequence: CASSLPNYGYTF. Here the CDR3 DNA reads TGTGCCAGCAGCCTCCCCAACTATGGCTACACCTTC. The rearrangement joins TRBV7-9 to TRBJ1-2; D is unclear. The CDR3 loop spans 12 amino acids. The V end lost 5 bases, the J end lost 2 bases, and 6 bases lay between the germline ends. In germline, CDR1 is SEHNR, CDR2 FQNEAQ (reference sequence).

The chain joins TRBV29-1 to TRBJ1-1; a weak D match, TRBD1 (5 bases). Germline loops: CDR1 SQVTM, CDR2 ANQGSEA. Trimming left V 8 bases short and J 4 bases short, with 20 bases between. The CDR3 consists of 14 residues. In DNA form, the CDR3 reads TGCAGCATAACCAGGGCGGGCCAAGGCACTGAAGCTTTCTTT. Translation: CSITRAGQGTEAFF.

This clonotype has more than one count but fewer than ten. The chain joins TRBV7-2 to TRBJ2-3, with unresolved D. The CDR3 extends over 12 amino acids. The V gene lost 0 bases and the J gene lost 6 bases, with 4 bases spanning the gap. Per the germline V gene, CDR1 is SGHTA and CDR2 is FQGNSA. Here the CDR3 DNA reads TGTGCCAGCAGCTTAGCGACTGATACGCAGTATTTT. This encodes CASSLATDTQYF.